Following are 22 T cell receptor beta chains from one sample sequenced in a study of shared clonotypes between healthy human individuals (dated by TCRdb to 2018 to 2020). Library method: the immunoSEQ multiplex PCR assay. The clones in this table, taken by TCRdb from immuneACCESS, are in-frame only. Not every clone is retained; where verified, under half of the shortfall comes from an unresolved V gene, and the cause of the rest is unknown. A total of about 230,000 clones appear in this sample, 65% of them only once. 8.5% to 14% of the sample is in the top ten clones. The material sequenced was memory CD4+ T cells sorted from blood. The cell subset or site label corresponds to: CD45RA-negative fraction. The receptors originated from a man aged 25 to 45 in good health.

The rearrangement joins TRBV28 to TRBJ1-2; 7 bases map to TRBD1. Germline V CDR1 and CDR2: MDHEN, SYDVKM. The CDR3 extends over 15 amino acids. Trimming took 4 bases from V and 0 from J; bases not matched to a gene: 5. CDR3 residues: CASSSPGQTNYGYTF. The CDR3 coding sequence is TGTGCCAGCAGTTCACCGGGACAGACTAACTATGGCTACACCTTC.

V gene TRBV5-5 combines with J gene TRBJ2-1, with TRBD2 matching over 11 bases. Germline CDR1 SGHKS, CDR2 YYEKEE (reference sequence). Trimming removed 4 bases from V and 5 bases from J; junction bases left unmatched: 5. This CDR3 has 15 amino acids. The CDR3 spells CASSQGLAANNEQFF. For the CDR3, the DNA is TGTGCCAGCAGCCAGGGACTAGCGGCAAACAATGAGCAGTTCTTC.

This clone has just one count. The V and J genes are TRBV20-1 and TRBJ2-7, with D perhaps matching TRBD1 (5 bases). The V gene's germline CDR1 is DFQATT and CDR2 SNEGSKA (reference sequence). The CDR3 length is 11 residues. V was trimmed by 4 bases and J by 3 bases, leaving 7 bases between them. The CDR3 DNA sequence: TGCAGTGCTAAACAGGACTACGAGCAGTACTTC. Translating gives CSAKQDYEQYF.

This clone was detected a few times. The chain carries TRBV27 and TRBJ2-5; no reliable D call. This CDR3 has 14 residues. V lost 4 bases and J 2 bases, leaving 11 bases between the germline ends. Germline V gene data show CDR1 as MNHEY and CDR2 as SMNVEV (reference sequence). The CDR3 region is CASSSINRQETQYF. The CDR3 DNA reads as TGTGCCAGCAGTTCAATCAATCGACAAGAGACCCAGTACTTC.

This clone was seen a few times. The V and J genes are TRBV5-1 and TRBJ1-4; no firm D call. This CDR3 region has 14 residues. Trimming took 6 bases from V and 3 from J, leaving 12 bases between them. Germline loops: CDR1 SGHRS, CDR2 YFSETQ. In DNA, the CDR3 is TGCGCCAGCACCACGGGGATCGCTAATGAAAAACTGTTTTTT. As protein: CASTTGIANEKLFF.

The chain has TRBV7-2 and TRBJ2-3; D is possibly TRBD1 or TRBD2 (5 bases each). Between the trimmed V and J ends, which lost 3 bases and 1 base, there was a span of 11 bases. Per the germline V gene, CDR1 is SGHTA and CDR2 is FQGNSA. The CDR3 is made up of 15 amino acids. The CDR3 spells CASSFDRGRTDTQYF. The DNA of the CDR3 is TGTGCCAGCAGCTTTGACCGGGGCCGCACAGATACGCAGTATTTT. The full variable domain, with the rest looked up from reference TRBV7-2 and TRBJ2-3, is GAGVSQSPSNKVTEKGKDVELRCDPISGHTALYWYRQSLGQGLEFLIYFQGNSAPDKSGLPSDRFSAERTGGSVSTLTIQRTQQEDSAVYLCASSFDRGRTDTQYFGPGTRLTVL.

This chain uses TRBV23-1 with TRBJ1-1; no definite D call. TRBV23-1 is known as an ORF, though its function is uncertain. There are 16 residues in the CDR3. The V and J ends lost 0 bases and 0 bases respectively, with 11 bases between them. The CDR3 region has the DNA TGCGCCAGCAGTCAATCGGGCAGGACCATGAACACTGAAGCTTTCTTT. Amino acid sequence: CASSQSGRTMNTEAFF.

The CDR3 spells CSVERGGPGQFDEQYF. The DNA for the CDR3 is TGCAGCGTTGAACGGGGGGGACCGGGACAGTTCGACGAGCAGTACTTC. The rearrangement links TRBV29-1 to TRBJ2-7; a possible D gene is TRBD2 (8 bases). CDR1 SQVTM and CDR2 ANQGSEA come from the germline V gene. V lost 2 bases, J lost 5 bases, and 22 bases lay in between. The CDR3 is 16 residues long.

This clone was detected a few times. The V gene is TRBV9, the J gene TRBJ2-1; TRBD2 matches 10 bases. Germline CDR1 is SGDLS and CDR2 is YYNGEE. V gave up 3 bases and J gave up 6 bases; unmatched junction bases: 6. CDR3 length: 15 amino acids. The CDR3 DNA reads TGTGCCAGCAGCGCCCAACTAGCGGGATTCAATGAGCAGTTCTTC. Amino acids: CASSAQLAGFNEQFF. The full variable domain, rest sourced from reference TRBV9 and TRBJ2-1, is DSGVTQTPKHLITATGQRVTLRCSPRSGDLSVYWYQQSLDQGLQFLIQYYNGEERAKGNILERFSAQQFPDLHSELNLSSLELGDSALYFCASSAQLAGFNEQFFGPGTRLTVL.

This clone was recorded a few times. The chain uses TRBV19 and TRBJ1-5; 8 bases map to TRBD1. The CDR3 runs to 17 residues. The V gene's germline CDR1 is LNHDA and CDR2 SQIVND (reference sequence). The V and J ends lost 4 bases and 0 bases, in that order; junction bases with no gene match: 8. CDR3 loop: CASSTGGVGYSNQPQHF. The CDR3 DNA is TGTGCCAGTAGTACAGGGGGCGTTGGATATAGCAATCAGCCCCAGCATTTT.

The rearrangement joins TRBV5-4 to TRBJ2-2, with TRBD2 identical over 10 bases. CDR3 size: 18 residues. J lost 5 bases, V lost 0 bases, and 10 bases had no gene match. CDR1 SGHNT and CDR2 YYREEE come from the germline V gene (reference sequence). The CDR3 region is CASSLDLLAGVGTGELFF. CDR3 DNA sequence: TGTGCCAGCAGCTTGGACCTTCTAGCGGGAGTGGGTACCGGGGAGCTGTTTTTT.

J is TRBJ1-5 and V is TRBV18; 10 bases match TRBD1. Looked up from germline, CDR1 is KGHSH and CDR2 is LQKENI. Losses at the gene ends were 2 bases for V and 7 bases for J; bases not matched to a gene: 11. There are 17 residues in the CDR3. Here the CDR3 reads CASSPIGTGAGGQPQHF. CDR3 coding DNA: TGTGCCAGCTCACCAATTGGGACAGGGGCGGGAGGACAGCCCCAGCATTTT. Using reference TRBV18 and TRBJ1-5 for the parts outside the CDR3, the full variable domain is NAGVMQNPRHLVRRRGQEARLRCSPMKGHSHVYWYRQLPEEGLKFMVYLQKENIIDESGMPKERFSAEFPKEGPSILRIQQVVRGDSAAYFCASSPIGTGAGGQPQHFGDGTRLSIL.

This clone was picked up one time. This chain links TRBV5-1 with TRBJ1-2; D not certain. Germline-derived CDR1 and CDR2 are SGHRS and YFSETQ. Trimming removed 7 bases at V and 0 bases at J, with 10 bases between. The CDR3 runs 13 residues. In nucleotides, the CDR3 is TGCGCCAGCTCCCCTGACCCTAACTATGGCTACACCTTC. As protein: CASSPDPNYGYTF.

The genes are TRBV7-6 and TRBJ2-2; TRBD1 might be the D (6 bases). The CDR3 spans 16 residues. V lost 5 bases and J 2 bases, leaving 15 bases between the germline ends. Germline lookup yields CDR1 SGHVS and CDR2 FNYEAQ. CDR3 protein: CASSPRGTYNTGELFF. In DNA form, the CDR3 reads TGTGCCAGCAGCCCCCGAGGGACATACAACACCGGGGAGCTGTTTTTT. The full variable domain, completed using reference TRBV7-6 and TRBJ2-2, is GAGVSQSPRYKVTKRGQDVALRCDPISGHVSLYWYRQALGQGPEFLTYFNYEAQQDKSGLPNDRFSAERPEGSISTLTIQRTEQRDSAMYRCASSPRGTYNTGELFFGEGSRLTVL.

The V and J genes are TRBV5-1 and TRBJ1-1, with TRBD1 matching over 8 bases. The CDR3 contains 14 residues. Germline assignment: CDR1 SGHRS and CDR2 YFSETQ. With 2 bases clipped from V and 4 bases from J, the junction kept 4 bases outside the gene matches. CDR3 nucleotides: TGCGCCAGCAGCTTTCAGGGGGCCTTCACTGAAGCTTTCTTT. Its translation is CASSFQGAFTEAFF.

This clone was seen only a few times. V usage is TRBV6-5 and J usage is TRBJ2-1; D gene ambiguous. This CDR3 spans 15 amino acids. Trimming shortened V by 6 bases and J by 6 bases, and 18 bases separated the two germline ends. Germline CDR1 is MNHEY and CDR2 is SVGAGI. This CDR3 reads CASRLKGDGLNEQFF. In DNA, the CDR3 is TGTGCCAGCAGGCTCAAAGGAGACGGGCTCAATGAGCAGTTCTTC.

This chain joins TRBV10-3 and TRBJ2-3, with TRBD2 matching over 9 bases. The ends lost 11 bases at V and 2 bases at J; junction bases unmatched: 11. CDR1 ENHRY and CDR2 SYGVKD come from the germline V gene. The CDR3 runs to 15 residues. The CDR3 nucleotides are TGTGCCGCGACTACTTCTAGCGGGAACACAGATACGCAGTATTTT. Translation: CAATTSSGNTDTQYF.

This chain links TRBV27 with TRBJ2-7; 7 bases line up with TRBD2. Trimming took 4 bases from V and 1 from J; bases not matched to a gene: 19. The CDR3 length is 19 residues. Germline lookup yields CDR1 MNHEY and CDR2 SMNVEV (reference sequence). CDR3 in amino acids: CASSSLSGGTVKPSYEQYF. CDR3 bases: TGTGCCAGCAGTTCGCTCTCCGGGGGGACGGTAAAACCTTCCTACGAGCAGTACTTC.

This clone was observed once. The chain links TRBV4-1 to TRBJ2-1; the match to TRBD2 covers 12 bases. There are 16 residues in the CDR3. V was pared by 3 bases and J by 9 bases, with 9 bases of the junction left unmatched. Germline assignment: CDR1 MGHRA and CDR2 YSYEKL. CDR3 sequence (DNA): TGCGCCAGCAGCCAGACCCTAGCGGGAGGGCCGAGTGAGCAGTTCTTC. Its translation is CASSQTLAGGPSEQFF.

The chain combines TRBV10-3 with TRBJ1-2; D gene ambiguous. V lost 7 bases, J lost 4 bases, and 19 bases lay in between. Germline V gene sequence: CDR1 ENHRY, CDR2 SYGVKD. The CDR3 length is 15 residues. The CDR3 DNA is TGTGCCATCAACGAGGAGGTTGAGGGTGTCTATGGCTACACCTTC. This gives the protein CAINEEVEGVYGYTF.

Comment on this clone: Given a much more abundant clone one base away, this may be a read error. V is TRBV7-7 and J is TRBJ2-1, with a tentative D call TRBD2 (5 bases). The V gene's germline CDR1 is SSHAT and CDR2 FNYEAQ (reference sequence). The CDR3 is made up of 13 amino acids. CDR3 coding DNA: TGTGCTAGCAGCTTAGCGAGTGACAATGAGCAGTTCTTC. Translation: CASSLASDNEQFF.

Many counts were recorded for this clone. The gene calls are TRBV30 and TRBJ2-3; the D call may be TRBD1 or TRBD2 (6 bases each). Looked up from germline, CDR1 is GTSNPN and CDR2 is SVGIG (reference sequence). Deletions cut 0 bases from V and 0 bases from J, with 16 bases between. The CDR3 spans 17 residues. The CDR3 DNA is TGTGCCTGGAGTGTACGGGGGCCCTACTCTAGCACAGATACGCAGTATTTT. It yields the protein CAWSVRGPYSSTDTQYF. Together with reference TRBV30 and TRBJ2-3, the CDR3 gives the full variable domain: SQTIHQWPATLVQPVGSPLSLECTVEGTSNPNLYWYRQAAGRGLQLLFYSVGIGQISSEVPQNLSASRPQDRQFILSSKKLLLSDSGFYLCAWSVRGPYSSTDTQYFGPGTRLTVL.